Below, 5 T cell receptor beta chains from the same sample are listed, as sequenced in a study of shared clonotypes between healthy human individuals. The table came from immunoSEQ multiplex PCR; TCRdb's copy has only in-frame clones and leaves some out. In the table there are hundreds of thousands of clones, around 95% of which are singletons. CD45RO-negative, CCR7-selected cells formed the naive CD8 fraction, which excluded terminally differentiated effector memory CD45RA+ cells. Sequencing input: naive CD8+ T cells sorted from blood. The receptor set was obtained from a young woman in good health.

This chain links TRBV6-1 with TRBJ2-7; TRBD1 aligns across 8 bases. The ends lost 8 bases at V and 3 bases at J; junction bases unmatched: 12. CDR1 MNHNS and CDR2 SASEGT come from the germline V gene. CDR3 length: 15 amino acids. DNA of the CDR3: TGTGCCAGCGAAGAGCTTACAGGGGGAGGCTACGAGCAGTACTTC. Amino acid sequence: CASEELTGGGYEQYF.

V usage is TRBV28 and J usage is TRBJ2-1; TRBD2 is a possible D gene (6 bases). Trimming removed 2 bases at V and 0 bases at J, with 14 bases between. Germline V gives CDR1 MDHEN, CDR2 SYDVKM. The CDR3 totals 17 residues. CDR3 region: CASSLEWGVPSYNEQFF. DNA of the CDR3: TGTGCCAGCAGTTTAGAATGGGGGGTTCCCTCCTACAATGAGCAGTTCTTC.

The chain joins TRBV20-1 to TRBJ2-7, with D possibly called TRBD1 or TRBD2 (5 bases each). The CDR3 is made up of 11 amino acids. Trimming removed 7 bases from V and 4 bases from J, with 11 bases in between. Germline CDR1 is DFQATT and CDR2 is SNEGSKA (reference sequence). In DNA, the CDR3 is TGCAGTGGAGAGGGGCGGTACGAGCAGTACTTC. It encodes CSGEGRYEQYF.

V usage is TRBV4-1 and J usage is TRBJ2-1, with unresolved D. Germline lookup yields CDR1 MGHRA and CDR2 YSYEKL. V was pared by 0 bases and J by 0 bases, with 9 bases between. The CDR3 is made up of 16 amino acids. In DNA form, the CDR3 reads TGCGCCAGCAGCCAAGAAGGCCCGAGCTCCTACAATGAGCAGTTCTTC. Protein product: CASSQEGPSSYNEQFF.

J is TRBJ2-7 and V is TRBV6-1; possible D gene TRBD1, 6 bases. V was clipped by 2 bases and J by 6 bases, with 14 bases between them. Looked up from germline, CDR1 is MNHNS and CDR2 is SASEGT. The CDR3 sequence is 14 residues long. DNA for the CDR3: TGTGCCAGCAGTGAAAGGCAGGGGAGTATCGAGCAGTACTTC. It is translated as CASSERQGSIEQYF.